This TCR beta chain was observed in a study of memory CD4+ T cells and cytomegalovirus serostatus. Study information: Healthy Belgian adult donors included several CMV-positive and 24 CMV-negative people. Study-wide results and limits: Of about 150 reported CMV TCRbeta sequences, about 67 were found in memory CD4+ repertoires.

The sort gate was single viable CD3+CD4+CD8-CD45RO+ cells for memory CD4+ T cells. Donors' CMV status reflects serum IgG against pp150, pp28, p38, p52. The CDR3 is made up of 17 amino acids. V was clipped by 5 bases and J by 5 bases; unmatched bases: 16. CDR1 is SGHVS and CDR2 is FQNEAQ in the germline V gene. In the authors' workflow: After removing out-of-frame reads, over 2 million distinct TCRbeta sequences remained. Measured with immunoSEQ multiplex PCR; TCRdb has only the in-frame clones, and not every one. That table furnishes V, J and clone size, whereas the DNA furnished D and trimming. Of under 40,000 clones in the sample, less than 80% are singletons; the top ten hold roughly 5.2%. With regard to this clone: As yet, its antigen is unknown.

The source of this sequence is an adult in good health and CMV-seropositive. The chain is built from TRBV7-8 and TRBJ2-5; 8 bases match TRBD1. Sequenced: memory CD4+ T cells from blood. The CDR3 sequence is CASSPGPRGRTWETQYF. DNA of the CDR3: TGTGCCAGCAGCCCTGGGCCCAGGGGGCGGACTTGGGAGACCCAGTACTTC.